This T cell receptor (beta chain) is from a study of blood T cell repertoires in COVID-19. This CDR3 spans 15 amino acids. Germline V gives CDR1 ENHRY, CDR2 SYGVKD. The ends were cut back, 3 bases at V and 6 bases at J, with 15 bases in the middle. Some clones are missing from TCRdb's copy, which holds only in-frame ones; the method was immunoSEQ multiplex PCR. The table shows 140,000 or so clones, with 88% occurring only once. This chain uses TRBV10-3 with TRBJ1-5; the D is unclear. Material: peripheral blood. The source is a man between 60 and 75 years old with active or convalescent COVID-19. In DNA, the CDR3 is TGTGCCATCAGTGATGTCAAGGTTTCGGGTCAGCCCCAGCATTTT. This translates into CAISDVKVSGQPQHF.